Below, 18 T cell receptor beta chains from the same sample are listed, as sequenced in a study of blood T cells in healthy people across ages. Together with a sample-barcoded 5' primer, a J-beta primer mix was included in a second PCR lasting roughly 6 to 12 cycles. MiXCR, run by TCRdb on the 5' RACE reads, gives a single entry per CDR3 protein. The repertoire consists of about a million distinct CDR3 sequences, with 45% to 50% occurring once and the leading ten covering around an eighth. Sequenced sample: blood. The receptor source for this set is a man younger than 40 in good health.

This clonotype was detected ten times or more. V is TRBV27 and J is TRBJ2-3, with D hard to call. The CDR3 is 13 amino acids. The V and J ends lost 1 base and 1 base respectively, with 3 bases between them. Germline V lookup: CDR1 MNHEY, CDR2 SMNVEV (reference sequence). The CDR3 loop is CASSLLGTDTQYF. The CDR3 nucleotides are TGTGCCAGCAGTTTATTAGGCACAGATACGCAGTATTTT.

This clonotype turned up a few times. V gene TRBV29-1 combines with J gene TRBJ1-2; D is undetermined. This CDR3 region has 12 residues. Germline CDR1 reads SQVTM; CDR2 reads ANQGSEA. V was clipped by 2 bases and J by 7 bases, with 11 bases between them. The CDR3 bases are TGCAGCGTTGAAAGCGGGCCTGGTGGCTACACCTTC. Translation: CSVESGPGGYTF.

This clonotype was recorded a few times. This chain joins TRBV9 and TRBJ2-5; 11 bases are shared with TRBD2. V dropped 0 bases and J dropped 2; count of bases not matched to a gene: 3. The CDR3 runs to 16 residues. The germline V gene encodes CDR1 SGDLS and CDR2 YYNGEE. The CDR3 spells CASSVGGLAAQETQYF. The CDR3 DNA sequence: TGTGCCAGCAGCGTAGGGGGACTAGCGGCGCAAGAGACCCAGTACTTC. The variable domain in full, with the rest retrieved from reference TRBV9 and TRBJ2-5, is DSGVTQTPKHLITATGQRVTLRCSPRSGDLSVYWYQQSLDQGLQFLIQYYNGEERAKGNILERFSAQQFPDLHSELNLSSLELGDSALYFCASSVGGLAAQETQYFGPGTRLLVL.

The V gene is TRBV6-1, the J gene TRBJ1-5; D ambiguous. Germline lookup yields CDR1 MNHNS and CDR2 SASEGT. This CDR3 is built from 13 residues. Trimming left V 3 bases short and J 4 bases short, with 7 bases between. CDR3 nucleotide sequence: TGTGCCAGCAGTGATGCGGGGAATCAGCCCCAGCATTTT. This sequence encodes CASSDAGNQPQHF.

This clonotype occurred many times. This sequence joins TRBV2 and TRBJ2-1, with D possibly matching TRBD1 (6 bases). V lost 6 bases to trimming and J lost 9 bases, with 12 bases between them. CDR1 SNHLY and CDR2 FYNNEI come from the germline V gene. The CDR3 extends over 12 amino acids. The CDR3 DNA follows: TGTGCCAGCAGCCCGTACAGGGTTGAGCAGTTCTTC. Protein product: CASSPYRVEQFF.

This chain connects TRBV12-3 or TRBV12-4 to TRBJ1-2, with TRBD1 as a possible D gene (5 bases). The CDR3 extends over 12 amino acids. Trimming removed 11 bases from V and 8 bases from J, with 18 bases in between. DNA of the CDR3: TGTGCCCTACAGAGCCCGGGGGGGGGCTACACCTTC. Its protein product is CALQSPGGGYTF.

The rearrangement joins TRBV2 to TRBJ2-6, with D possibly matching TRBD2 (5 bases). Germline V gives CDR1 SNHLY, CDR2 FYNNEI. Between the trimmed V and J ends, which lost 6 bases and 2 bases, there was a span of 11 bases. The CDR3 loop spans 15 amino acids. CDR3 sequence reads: CASRIEGTGANVLTF. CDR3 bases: TGTGCCAGCAGGATCGAGGGAACTGGGGCCAACGTCCTGACTTTC.

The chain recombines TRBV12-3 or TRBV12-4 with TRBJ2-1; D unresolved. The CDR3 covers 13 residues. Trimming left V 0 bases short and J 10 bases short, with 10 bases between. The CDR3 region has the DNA TGTGCCAGCAGTTTAGCGCTAGTAGCAGAGCAGTTCTTC. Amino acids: CASSLALVAEQFF.

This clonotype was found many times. The CDR3: CASSQDTLAVPYEQYF. The CDR3 coding sequence is TGCGCCAGCAGCCAAGATACCCTAGCGGTTCCCTACGAGCAGTACTTC. The V call is TRBV4-1, the J call TRBJ2-7; 7 bases are shared with TRBD2. Germline V gene sequence: CDR1 MGHRA, CDR2 YSYEKL. The V and J ends lost 0 bases and 2 bases, in that order; junction bases with no gene match: 7. CDR3 length: 16 residues.

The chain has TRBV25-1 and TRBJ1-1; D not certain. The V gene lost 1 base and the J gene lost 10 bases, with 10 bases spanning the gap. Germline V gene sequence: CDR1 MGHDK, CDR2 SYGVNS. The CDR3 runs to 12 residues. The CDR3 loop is CASSESSGRAFF. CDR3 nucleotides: TGTGCCAGCAGTGAATCTTCCGGACGAGCTTTCTTT.

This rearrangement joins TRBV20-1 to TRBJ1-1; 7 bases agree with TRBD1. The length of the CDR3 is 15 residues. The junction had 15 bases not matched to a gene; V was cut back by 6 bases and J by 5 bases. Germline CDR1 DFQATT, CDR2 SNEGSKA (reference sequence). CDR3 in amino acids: CSASGGSGVGTEAFF. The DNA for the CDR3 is TGCAGTGCCTCAGGGGGTTCCGGGGTGGGGACTGAAGCTTTCTTT.

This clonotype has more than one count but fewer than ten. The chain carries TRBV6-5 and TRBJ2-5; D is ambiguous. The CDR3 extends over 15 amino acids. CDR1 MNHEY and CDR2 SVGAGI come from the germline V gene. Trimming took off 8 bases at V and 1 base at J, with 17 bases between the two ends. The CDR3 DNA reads TGTGCCAGCGCCCAGACGGACGTATTCCAAGAGACCCAGTACTTC. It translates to CASAQTDVFQETQYF.

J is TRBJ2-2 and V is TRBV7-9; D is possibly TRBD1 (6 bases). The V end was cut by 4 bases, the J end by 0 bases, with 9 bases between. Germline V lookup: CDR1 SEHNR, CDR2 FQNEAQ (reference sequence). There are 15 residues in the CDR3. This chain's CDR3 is CASSWTDANTGELFF. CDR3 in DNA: TGTGCCAGCAGCTGGACAGACGCGAACACCGGGGAGCTGTTTTTT.

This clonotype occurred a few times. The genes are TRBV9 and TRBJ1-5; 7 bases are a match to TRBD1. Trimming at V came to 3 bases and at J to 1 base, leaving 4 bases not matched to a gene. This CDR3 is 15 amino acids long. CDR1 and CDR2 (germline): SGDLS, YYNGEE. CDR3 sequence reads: CASSATTGSNQPQHF. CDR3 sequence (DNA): TGTGCCAGCAGCGCTACGACAGGGAGCAATCAGCCCCAGCATTTT.

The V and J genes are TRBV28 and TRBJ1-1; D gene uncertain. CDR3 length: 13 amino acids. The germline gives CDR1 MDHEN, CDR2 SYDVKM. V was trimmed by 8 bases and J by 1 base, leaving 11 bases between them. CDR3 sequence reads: CASPNPGNTEAFF. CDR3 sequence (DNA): TGTGCCAGCCCCAATCCCGGGAACACTGAAGCTTTCTTT.

The CDR3 here is CSVGGTGVTYEQYF. DNA for the CDR3: TGCAGCGTTGGTGGGACAGGCGTCACCTACGAGCAGTACTTC. The chain employs TRBV29-1 and TRBJ2-7; 8 bases are shared with TRBD1. CDR1 and CDR2 from the germline V gene are SQVTM and ANQGSEA. The CDR3 consists of 14 residues. V shed 4 bases, J shed 2 bases, and the junction held 7 bases outside the gene matches.

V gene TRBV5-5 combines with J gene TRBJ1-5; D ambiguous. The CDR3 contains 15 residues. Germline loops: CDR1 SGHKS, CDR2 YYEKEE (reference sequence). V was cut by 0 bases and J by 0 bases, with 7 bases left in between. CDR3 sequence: CASSLEYYSNQPQHF. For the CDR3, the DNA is TGTGCCAGCAGCTTGGAATACTATAGCAATCAGCCCCAGCATTTT.

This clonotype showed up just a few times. DNA of the CDR3: TGTGCCAGCAGCCCCGGACAGCCTACGGAGCAGTACTTC. Amino acid sequence: CASSPGQPTEQYF. This chain connects TRBV6-5 to TRBJ2-7; the D gene is possibly TRBD1 (6 bases). Looked up from germline, CDR1 is MNHEY and CDR2 is SVGAGI. V was trimmed by 6 bases and J by 7 bases, leaving 16 bases between them. The CDR3 loop spans 13 amino acids.